The 7 T cell receptor beta chains presented below share a single source sample, sequenced in a study of T-cell memory formation after mild COVID-19. TCRdb re-derived calls from the 5' RACE reads in MiXCR, one entry per CDR3 protein. The data show around 200,000 distinct CDR3 sequences, with under 12% seen just once and 2.5% to 3.5% held by the top ten. The sequencing sample was made of PBMCs or a T cell subset sorted from them (not recorded which). These receptors were taken from a young man who had mild COVID-19 (a few samples of this study predate the infection). Cell type and time point are not known.

This clonotype was observed many times. The chain carries TRBV4-2 and TRBJ2-5; possible D gene TRBD2, 6 bases. The CDR3 spans 15 residues. With 1 base removed from V and 5 bases from J, the gap between germline ends came to 14 bases. The germline V gene has CDR1 LGHNA and CDR2 YNFKEQ. In DNA form, the CDR3 reads TGTGCCAGCAGCCAAGGAGGAGCGGGCCGGGAGACCCAGTACTTC. It is translated as CASSQGGAGRETQYF.

This clonotype was observed a few times. The rearrangement links TRBV28 to TRBJ1-4; D uncertain. Per germline, CDR1 MDHEN and CDR2 SYDVKM. The CDR3 spans 15 residues. V was shortened by 2 bases and J by 6 bases, with 13 bases between the two germline ends. The CDR3 here is CASSLGVIGDEKLFF. For the CDR3, the DNA is TGTGCCAGCAGTTTAGGGGTCATCGGGGATGAAAAACTGTTTTTT.

This chain joins TRBV14 and TRBJ1-6; 10 bases map to TRBD1. The V segment lost 3 bases and the J segment 6 bases; nucleotides outside the gene matches: 5. This CDR3 contains 16 residues. Looked up from germline, CDR1 is SGHDN and CDR2 is FVKESK. CDR3 nucleotides: TGTGCCAGCAGCCACACGGGACAGGGGCGTAATTCACCCCTCCACTTT. Encoded protein: CASSHTGQGRNSPLHF.

This clonotype showed up many times. This chain joins TRBV20-1 and TRBJ1-5; no firm D call. Germline V gives CDR1 DFQATT, CDR2 SNEGSKA (reference sequence). This CDR3 spans 13 amino acids. The CDR3 reads CRATQGSNQPQHF. CDR3 bases: TGCAGAGCGACTCAAGGGAGCAATCAGCCCCAGCATTTT.

This clonotype was counted once. The chain recombines TRBV6-5 with TRBJ2-1; weak D call: TRBD2 (5 bases). V lost 2 bases, J lost 10 bases, and 9 bases lay in between. The length of the CDR3 is 12 residues. The germline V gene encodes CDR1 MNHEY and CDR2 SVGAGI. CDR3 residues: CASSYLGEEQFF. The DNA of the CDR3 is TGTGCCAGCAGTTACCTCGGGGAGGAGCAGTTCTTC.

This clonotype occurred many times. The chain couples TRBV25-1 to TRBJ1-1; D call uncertain. The V end was cut by 3 bases, the J end by 7 bases, with 12 bases between. CDR1 is MGHDK, CDR2 SYGVNS, per germline. There are 13 residues in the CDR3. The CDR3 coding sequence is TGTGCCAGCAGTGATTATCCCGCAGGTGAAGCTTTCTTT. Translated, it gives CASSDYPAGEAFF. The variable domain in full, completed from reference TRBV25-1 and TRBJ1-1, reads EADIYQTPRYLVIGTGKKITLECSQTMGHDKMYWYQQDPGMELHLIHYSYGVNSTEKGDLSSESTVSRIRTEHFPLTLESARPSHTSQYLCASSDYPAGEAFFGQGTRLTVV.

This rearrangement joins TRBV9 to TRBJ2-3; 7 nucleotides line up with TRBD1. This CDR3 is built from 14 residues. The ends lost 3 bases at V and 2 bases at J; junction bases unmatched: 3. Germline V gene data show CDR1 as SGDLS and CDR2 as YYNGEE. CDR3 DNA: TGTGCCAGCAGCGGACAGGGTTTCACAGATACGCAGTATTTT. This encodes CASSGQGFTDTQYF.